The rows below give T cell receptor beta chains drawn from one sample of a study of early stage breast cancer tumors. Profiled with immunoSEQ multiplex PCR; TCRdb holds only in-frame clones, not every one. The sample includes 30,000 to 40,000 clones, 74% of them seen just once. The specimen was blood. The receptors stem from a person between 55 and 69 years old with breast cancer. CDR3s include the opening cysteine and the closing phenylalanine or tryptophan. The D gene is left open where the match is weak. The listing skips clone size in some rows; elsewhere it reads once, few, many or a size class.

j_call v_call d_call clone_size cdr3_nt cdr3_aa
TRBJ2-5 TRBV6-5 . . TGTGCCAGCAGTTACCAGTTCAGCGCGGTGGAGACCCAGTACTTC CASSYQFSAVETQYF
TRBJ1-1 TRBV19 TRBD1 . TGTGCCAGTAGTATCGGGACAGCCGAGGGAGCTTTCTTT CASSIGTAEGAFF
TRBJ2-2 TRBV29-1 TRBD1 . TGCAGCGTTGGACAGGGGAGCCTTACCGGGGAGCTGTTTTTT CSVGQGSLTGELFF
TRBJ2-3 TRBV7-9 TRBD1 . TGTGCCAGCAGCACACGACAGGGGGTTCAAGATACGCAGTATTTT CASSTRQGVQDTQYF
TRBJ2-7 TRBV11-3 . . TGTGCCAGCAGCCGCCAGGGCTCTCAAAGCTCCTACGAGCAGTACTTC CASSRQGSQSSYEQYF
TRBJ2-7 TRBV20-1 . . TGCAGTGCGGAAGGCCACCTTGGGCAGTACTTC CSAEGHLGQYF
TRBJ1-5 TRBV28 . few TGTGCCAGCAGCCCCAGTGAGCGGCGTCAGCCCCAGCATTTT CASSPSERRQPQHF
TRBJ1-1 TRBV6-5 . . TGTGCCAGCAGTTACTATGGGGGAACCCCTGAAGCTTTCTTT CASSYYGGTPEAFF
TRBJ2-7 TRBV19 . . TGTGCCAGTAAGCGTGAGTCCTCCAGCTCCTACGAGCAGTACTTC CASKRESSSSYEQYF
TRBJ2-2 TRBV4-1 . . TGCGCCAGCAGCCAAGACCCGATGCACACCGGGGAGCTGTTTTTT CASSQDPMHTGELFF
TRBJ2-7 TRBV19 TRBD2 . TGTGCCAGTACCCCGCCGGGGGGGCGCGAGCAGTACTTC CASTPPGGREQYF
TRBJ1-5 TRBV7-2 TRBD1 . TGTGCCAGCAGCCCGACAGGGTCCGATCAGCCCCAGCATTTT CASSPTGSDQPQHF
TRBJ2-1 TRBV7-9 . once TGTGCCAGCAGCCAGCGACAGACCTACAATGAGCAGTTCTTC CASSQRQTYNEQFF
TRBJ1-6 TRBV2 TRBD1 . TGTGCCAGCAGGGAGACAGGGATAGGTTCACCCCTCCACTTT CASRETGIGSPLHF
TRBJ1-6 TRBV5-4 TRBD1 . TGTGCCAGCAGCCCGACGACAGGGGGCGGTTCACCCCTCCACTTT CASSPTTGGGSPLHF
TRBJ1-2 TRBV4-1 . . TGCGCCAGCAGCCAAGTCAGGGAAAGTGGCTACACCTTC CASSQVRESGYTF
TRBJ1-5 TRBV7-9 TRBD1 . TGTGCCAGCAGCTTCTCGGGACAGGGAGTCTTCAATCAGCCCCAGCATTTT CASSFSGQGVFNQPQHF
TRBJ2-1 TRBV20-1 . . TGCAGTGCTAGAGATCAGCGACTGCAGTTCTTC CSARDQRLQFF
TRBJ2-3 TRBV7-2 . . TGTGCCAGCAGCTTACGGGGAAGCACAGATACGCAGTATTTT CASSLRGSTDTQYF
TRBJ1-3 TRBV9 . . TGTGCCAGCAGCGTATACATGACTGGAAACACCATATATTTT CASSVYMTGNTIYF
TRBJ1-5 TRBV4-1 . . TGCGCCAGCAGCCAAGTGACGGGGAGCAATCAGCCCCAGCATTTT CASSQVTGSNQPQHF
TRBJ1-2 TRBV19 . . TGTGCCAGTAGTATACAAAGGACAGCCTATGGCTACACCTTC CASSIQRTAYGYTF
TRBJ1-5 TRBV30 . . TGTGCCTGGAGCCACCGGGACGGTCAGCCCCAGCATTTT CAWSHRDGQPQHF
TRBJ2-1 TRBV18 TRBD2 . TGTGCCAGCTCACCATCGGGACTAGCGTTGAGCTCCTACAATGAGCAGTTCTTC CASSPSGLALSSYNEQFF
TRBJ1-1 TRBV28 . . TGTGCCAGCAGTTTACAGGGGCATAATGAAGCTTTCTTT CASSLQGHNEAFF
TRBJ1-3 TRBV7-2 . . TGTGCCAGCAGCCCCCGGCCCGGAAACACCATATATTTT CASSPRPGNTIYF
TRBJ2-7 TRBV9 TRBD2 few TGTGCCAGCAGCGTAGAGGCGGGGGACGAGCAGTACTTC CASSVEAGDEQYF
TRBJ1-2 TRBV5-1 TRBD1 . TGCGCCAGCAGCTTGGGGCAGGGGGCGAATGGCTACACCTTC CASSLGQGANGYTF
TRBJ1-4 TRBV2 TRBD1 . TGTGCCAGCGCGGGCGAGGGGGCGGGAAAACTGTTTTTT CASAGEGAGKLFF
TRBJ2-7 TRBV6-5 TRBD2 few TGTGCCAGCAGTTACGGGACTAGCGGCTACGAGCAGTACTTC CASSYGTSGYEQYF
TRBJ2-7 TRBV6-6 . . TGTGCCAGCAGCTACCGAGTGTGGGAGCAGTACTTC CASSYRVWEQYF